This TCR beta chain was identified in a study of T-cell reconstitution after alpha-beta-depleted transplantation in children. Study observations and caveats: The authors attributed T-cell counts and diversity one year after transplant mostly to newly produced T cells. At day 60, the high TCRbeta diversity found in some patients originated from recipient T cells and thymic progenitors that had survived. Reports say that about two months after transplant, the alpha-beta T cells came out of several hundred graft clones that had expanded.

Construction of the TCRbeta library involved unique molecular identifiers. TCRdb called the PCR reads again in MiXCR, with one record for every CDR3 protein. This sample has approximately 630,000 distinct CDR3 sequences, with 13% found just once. This clonotype was counted a few times. The antigen remains unidentified. V lost 4 bases, J lost 2 bases, and 10 bases lay in between. There are 15 residues in the CDR3. Germline-derived CDR1 and CDR2 are SGHRS and YFSETQ. The chain is built from TRBV5-1 and TRBJ2-6; unclear D gene. The clonotype originates from a girl aged 2-10 years with congenital amegakaryocytic thrombocytopenia, due to receive a stem cell transplant. The sample was PBMCs, taken before TCRalphabeta/CD19-depleted stem cell transplant. CDR3 region: CASSGKSPGANVLTF. The CDR3 DNA reads TGCGCCAGCAGCGGAAAGTCTCCTGGGGCCAACGTCCTGACTTTC.